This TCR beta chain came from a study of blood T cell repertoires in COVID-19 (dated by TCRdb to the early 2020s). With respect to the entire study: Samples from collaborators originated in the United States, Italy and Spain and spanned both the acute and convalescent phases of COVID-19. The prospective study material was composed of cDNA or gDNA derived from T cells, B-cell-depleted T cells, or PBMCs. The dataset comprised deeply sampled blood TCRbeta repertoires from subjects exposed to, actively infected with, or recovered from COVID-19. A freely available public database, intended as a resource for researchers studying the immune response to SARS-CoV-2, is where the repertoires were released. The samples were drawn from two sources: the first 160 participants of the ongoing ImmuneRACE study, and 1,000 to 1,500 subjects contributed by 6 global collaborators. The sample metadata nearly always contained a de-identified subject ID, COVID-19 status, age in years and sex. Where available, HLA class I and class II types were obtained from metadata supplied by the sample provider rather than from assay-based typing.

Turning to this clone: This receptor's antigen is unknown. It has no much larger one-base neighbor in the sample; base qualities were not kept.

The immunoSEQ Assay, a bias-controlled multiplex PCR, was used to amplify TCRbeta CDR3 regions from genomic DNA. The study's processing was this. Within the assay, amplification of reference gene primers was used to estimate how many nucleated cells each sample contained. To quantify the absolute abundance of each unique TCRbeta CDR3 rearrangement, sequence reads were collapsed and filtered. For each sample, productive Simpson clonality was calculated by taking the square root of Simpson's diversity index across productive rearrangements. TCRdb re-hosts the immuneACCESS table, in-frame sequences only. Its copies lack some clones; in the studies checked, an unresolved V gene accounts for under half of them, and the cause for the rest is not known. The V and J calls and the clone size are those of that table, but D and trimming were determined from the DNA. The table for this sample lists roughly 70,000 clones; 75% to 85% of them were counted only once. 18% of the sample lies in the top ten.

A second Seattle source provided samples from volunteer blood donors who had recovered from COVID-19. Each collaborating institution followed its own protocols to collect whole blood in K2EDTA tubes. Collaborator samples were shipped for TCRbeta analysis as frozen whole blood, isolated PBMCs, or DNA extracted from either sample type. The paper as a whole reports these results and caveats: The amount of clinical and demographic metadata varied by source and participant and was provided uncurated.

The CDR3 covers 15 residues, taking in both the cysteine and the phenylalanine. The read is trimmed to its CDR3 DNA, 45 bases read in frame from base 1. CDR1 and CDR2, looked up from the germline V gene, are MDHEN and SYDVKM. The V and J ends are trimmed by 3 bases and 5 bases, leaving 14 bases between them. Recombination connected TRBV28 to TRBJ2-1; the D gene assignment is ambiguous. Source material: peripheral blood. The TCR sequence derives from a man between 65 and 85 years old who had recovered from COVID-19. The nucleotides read TGTGCCAGCAGTTTTTTCAGTGGTCCGAACAATGAGCAGTTCTTC. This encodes CASSFFSGPNNEQFF.